This is a list of T cell receptor beta chains from one sample in a study of OX40 agonist ivuxolimab in advanced cancers. Generated by immunoSEQ multiplex PCR, the TCRdb table keeps only in-frame clones and is missing some. The sample includes around 70,000 clones, 85% of them seen just once. The sample in question was CD4+ or CD8+ T cells sorted from blood, obtained in a trial of the OX40 agonist ivuxolimab. The receptors were gathered from an adult with an advanced solid tumor such as melanoma, head and neck, liver or kidney cancer. Each CDR3 is given with its conserved first and last residue. Fields, in order: V gene, D gene, clone size, J gene, CDR3 DNA, CDR3 protein. A D gene is named only where the DNA matches it firmly. Expanded clones get a size class; other rows say once, few or many, or leave the size out.

v_call: TRBV11-2
d_call: NA
clone_size: few
j_call: TRBJ2-2
cdr3_nt: TGTGCCAGCAGCCCGGACAGAATAAACACCGGGGAGCTGTTTTTT
cdr3_aa: CASSPDRINTGELFF

v_call: TRBV7-9
d_call: NA
clone_size: NA
j_call: TRBJ2-7
cdr3_nt: TGTGCCAGCAGCTCCGCGGGACAGTCAATCTACGAGCAGTACTTC
cdr3_aa: CASSSAGQSIYEQYF

v_call: TRBV9
d_call: NA
clone_size: NA
j_call: TRBJ1-3
cdr3_nt: TGTGCCAGCAGAAGTATTCCAGGAAACACCATATATTTT
cdr3_aa: CASRSIPGNTIYF

v_call: TRBV19
d_call: TRBD2
clone_size: NA
j_call: TRBJ2-1
cdr3_nt: TGTGCCAGTAGACCTCTAGCGGGGGGCGAGCACAATGAGCAGTTCTTC
cdr3_aa: CASRPLAGGEHNEQFF

v_call: TRBV15
d_call: NA
clone_size: NA
j_call: TRBJ2-5
cdr3_nt: TGTGCCACCAGCAGGTCCGGGGCAAAAGAGACCCAGTACTTC
cdr3_aa: CATSRSGAKETQYF

v_call: TRBV13
d_call: TRBD2
clone_size: NA
j_call: TRBJ2-7
cdr3_nt: TGTGCCAGCAGCTTTGTCTCCGGGACTAGCGGGAGGGCCTACGAGCAGTACTTC
cdr3_aa: CASSFVSGTSGRAYEQYF

v_call: TRBV28
d_call: NA
clone_size: once
j_call: TRBJ2-1
cdr3_nt: TGTGCCATCCTCGGAGTGGCCAATGAGCAGTTCTTC
cdr3_aa: CAILGVANEQFF

v_call: TRBV18
d_call: NA
clone_size: NA
j_call: TRBJ1-6
cdr3_nt: TGTGCCAGCTCACCCGGCCGGAAAAATTCACCCCTCCACTTT
cdr3_aa: CASSPGRKNSPLHF

v_call: TRBV10-3
d_call: NA
clone_size: few
j_call: TRBJ1-4
cdr3_nt: TGTGCCATCAGCGCACAGGGTACTAATGAAAAACTGTTTTTT
cdr3_aa: CAISAQGTNEKLFF

v_call: TRBV7-9
d_call: TRBD1
clone_size: few
j_call: TRBJ1-1
cdr3_nt: TGTGCCAGCAGCCCAGGGGGCAGGGGGACTGAAGCTTTCTTT
cdr3_aa: CASSPGGRGTEAFF

v_call: TRBV6-5
d_call: TRBD2
clone_size: once
j_call: TRBJ2-3
cdr3_nt: TGTGCCAGCAGTTACTCCGGGGGGAGCACAGATACGCAGTATTTT
cdr3_aa: CASSYSGGSTDTQYF

v_call: TRBV12-5
d_call: TRBD2
clone_size: NA
j_call: TRBJ2-2
cdr3_nt: TGTGCTAGTGGTTTTGTCGGACTAGCGGGCTACACCGGGGAGCTGTTTTTT
cdr3_aa: CASGFVGLAGYTGELFF

v_call: TRBV9
d_call: TRBD1
clone_size: once
j_call: TRBJ2-7
cdr3_nt: TGTGCCAGCAGCTTGGGACAGGGTGGTTACGAGCAGTACTTC
cdr3_aa: CASSLGQGGYEQYF

v_call: TRBV30
d_call: TRBD1
clone_size: once
j_call: TRBJ2-7
cdr3_nt: TGTGCCTGGAGGGGGACAGGGGTGGGCGAGCAGTACTTC
cdr3_aa: CAWRGTGVGEQYF

v_call: TRBV7-8
d_call: NA
clone_size: NA
j_call: TRBJ1-3
cdr3_nt: TGTGCCAGCAGCTTACCAGGGGTGGACTCTGGAAACACCATATATTTT
cdr3_aa: CASSLPGVDSGNTIYF

v_call: TRBV19
d_call: NA
clone_size: NA
j_call: TRBJ2-2
cdr3_nt: TGTGCCAGTACCCTGGCACCAGGGAACACCGGGGAGCTGTTTTTT
cdr3_aa: CASTLAPGNTGELFF

v_call: TRBV10-2
d_call: NA
clone_size: NA
j_call: TRBJ2-4
cdr3_nt: TGCGCCAGCGGACCAAACATTCAGTACTTC
cdr3_aa: CASGPNIQYF

v_call: TRBV19
d_call: NA
clone_size: NA
j_call: TRBJ1-4
cdr3_nt: TGTGCCAGTAGGACCCGTCAGGATCGGGAAAAACTGTTTTTT
cdr3_aa: CASRTRQDREKLFF

v_call: TRBV10-2
d_call: NA
clone_size: NA
j_call: TRBJ1-2
cdr3_nt: TGCGCCAGCAGTGAGTCGGACAGATTTAACTATGGCTACACCTTC
cdr3_aa: CASSESDRFNYGYTF

v_call: TRBV6-6
d_call: TRBD1
clone_size: NA
j_call: TRBJ2-1
cdr3_nt: TGTGCCAGCAGTTACCCCGGGACAGGGTCCAATGAGCAGTTCTTC
cdr3_aa: CASSYPGTGSNEQFF

v_call: TRBV27
d_call: TRBD2
clone_size: NA
j_call: TRBJ2-7
cdr3_nt: TGTGCCAGCAGGGGGACTAGTACCGTGAGCGAGCAGTACTTC
cdr3_aa: CASRGTSTVSEQYF

v_call: TRBV9
d_call: TRBD2
clone_size: NA
j_call: TRBJ2-3
cdr3_nt: TGTGCCAGCAGCGTAGAATTGGGACTAGCGGGGGGGCAGAGCACAGATACGCAGTATTTT
cdr3_aa: CASSVELGLAGGQSTDTQYF

v_call: TRBV28
d_call: TRBD1
clone_size: NA
j_call: TRBJ2-5
cdr3_nt: TGTGCCAGCAATTCCGACAGGGGCGGGGAGACCCAGTACTTC
cdr3_aa: CASNSDRGGETQYF

v_call: TRBV28
d_call: TRBD1
clone_size: NA
j_call: TRBJ2-5
cdr3_nt: TGTGCCAGCAGTTATTCTGCGGGACAGGGAGAGACCCAGTACTTC
cdr3_aa: CASSYSAGQGETQYF

v_call: TRBV30
d_call: NA
clone_size: NA
j_call: TRBJ1-3
cdr3_nt: TGTGCCTGGAAGGGACACTCCTCTGGAAACACCATATATTTT
cdr3_aa: CAWKGHSSGNTIYF

v_call: TRBV6-5
d_call: NA
clone_size: NA
j_call: TRBJ1-6
cdr3_nt: TGTGCCAGCAGTTACTGGGGGGGATCACCCCTCCACTTT
cdr3_aa: CASSYWGGSPLHF

v_call: TRBV11-2
d_call: TRBD1
clone_size: NA
j_call: TRBJ1-5
cdr3_nt: TGTGCCAGCAGCCCCTGGGGGACAGGGGGCAATCAGCCCCAGCATTTT
cdr3_aa: CASSPWGTGGNQPQHF

v_call: TRBV2
d_call: NA
clone_size: few
j_call: TRBJ1-5
cdr3_nt: TGTGCCAGCAGTGCGGACCTTAGCAATCAGCCCCAGCATTTT
cdr3_aa: CASSADLSNQPQHF

v_call: TRBV7-8
d_call: NA
clone_size: NA
j_call: TRBJ2-7
cdr3_nt: TGTGCCAGCACGAGACAGCCCGCATTCTACGAGCAGTACTTC
cdr3_aa: CASTRQPAFYEQYF

v_call: TRBV19
d_call: NA
clone_size: NA
j_call: TRBJ2-1
cdr3_nt: TGTGCCAGTAGCCCCAGACGACGCCGACTAGTTGTAGACAATGAGCAGTTCTTC
cdr3_aa: CASSPRRRRLVVDNEQFF

v_call: TRBV5-5
d_call: NA
clone_size: NA
j_call: TRBJ2-7
cdr3_nt: TGTGCCAGCACTTTGGGAAACTCCTACGAGCAGTACTTC
cdr3_aa: CASTLGNSYEQYF

v_call: TRBV7-8
d_call: NA
clone_size: NA
j_call: TRBJ1-1
cdr3_nt: TGTGCCAGCAGCTTATTAATAGGGAACACTGAAGCTTTCTTT
cdr3_aa: CASSLLIGNTEAFF

v_call: TRBV7-2
d_call: NA
clone_size: NA
j_call: TRBJ1-1
cdr3_nt: TGTGCCAGCAGCTACCGCCCGACAGCCTCGAACACTGAAGCTTTCTTT
cdr3_aa: CASSYRPTASNTEAFF

v_call: TRBV15
d_call: NA
clone_size: NA
j_call: TRBJ2-7
cdr3_nt: TGTGCCACCAGCAGAGATCGCGGATACTACGAGCAGTACTTC
cdr3_aa: CATSRDRGYYEQYF

v_call: TRBV21-1
d_call: NA
clone_size: NA
j_call: TRBJ2-5
cdr3_nt: TGTGCCAGCAGCGATCAGGGGCAAGAGACCCAGTACTTC
cdr3_aa: CASSDQGQETQYF

v_call: TRBV11-3
d_call: TRBD2
clone_size: few
j_call: TRBJ2-1
cdr3_nt: TGTGCCAGCAGCAGTTTTACTAGCGGGGGGAATAGTTCCTACAATGAGCAGTTCTTC
cdr3_aa: CASSSFTSGGNSSYNEQFF

v_call: TRBV28
d_call: TRBD2
clone_size: NA
j_call: TRBJ2-3
cdr3_nt: TGTGCCAGCAGGAGGTCAGGAGCGGGGGGGCGAGATACGCAGTATTTT
cdr3_aa: CASRRSGAGGRDTQYF

v_call: TRBV28
d_call: TRBD1
clone_size: NA
j_call: TRBJ1-2
cdr3_nt: TGTGCCAGCAGGAGACAGGGGGCCATAGCTAACTATGGCTACACCTTC
cdr3_aa: CASRRQGAIANYGYTF

v_call: TRBV27
d_call: NA
clone_size: once
j_call: TRBJ1-1
cdr3_nt: TGTGCCAGCAGTTTATTTCCTCCGGGACCGAACACTGAAGCTTTCTTT
cdr3_aa: CASSLFPPGPNTEAFF

v_call: TRBV19
d_call: NA
clone_size: NA
j_call: TRBJ1-1
cdr3_nt: TGTGCCAGTAGTATAGATCAGCGGCCGTTGGGTTCTGAAGCTTTCTTT
cdr3_aa: CASSIDQRPLGSEAFF

v_call: TRBV5-1
d_call: NA
clone_size: NA
j_call: TRBJ1-6
cdr3_nt: TGCGCCAGCAGCGAAACAGGGAGCGCTTCACCCCTCCACTTT
cdr3_aa: CASSETGSASPLHF

v_call: TRBV28
d_call: NA
clone_size: NA
j_call: TRBJ2-3
cdr3_nt: TGTGCCAGCAGTCCCGACAGCGAAAGAGGAAAACCAGATACGCAGTATTTT
cdr3_aa: CASSPDSERGKPDTQYF

v_call: TRBV2
d_call: NA
clone_size: NA
j_call: TRBJ2-2
cdr3_nt: TGTGCCAGCAGTGAAGCGCGGGGATTGGGGAGGCGTGGCACCGGGGAGCTGTTTTTT
cdr3_aa: CASSEARGLGRRGTGELFF

v_call: TRBV7-7
d_call: TRBD1
clone_size: NA
j_call: TRBJ2-2
cdr3_nt: TGTGCCAGCAGAGCCGGGACAGGGGACACCGGGGAGCTGTTTTTT
cdr3_aa: CASRAGTGDTGELFF

v_call: TRBV5-6
d_call: TRBD1
clone_size: NA
j_call: TRBJ1-5
cdr3_nt: TGTGCCAGCAGCTTTTTTGGGACAGGGAGGAGTCAGCCCCAGCATTTT
cdr3_aa: CASSFFGTGRSQPQHF

v_call: TRBV19
d_call: NA
clone_size: NA
j_call: TRBJ1-1
cdr3_nt: TGTGCCAGTAGTCCCTCGATGGGGGTCGCTGAAGCTTTCTTT
cdr3_aa: CASSPSMGVAEAFF

v_call: TRBV20-1
d_call: NA
clone_size: NA
j_call: TRBJ1-2
cdr3_nt: TGCAGTGCTAGCTCTGGGTATGGCTACACCTTC
cdr3_aa: CSASSGYGYTF

v_call: TRBV19
d_call: NA
clone_size: NA
j_call: TRBJ1-2
cdr3_nt: TGTGCCAGTAGTCGAGGATATCCTAGCTATGGCTACACCTTC
cdr3_aa: CASSRGYPSYGYTF

v_call: TRBV15
d_call: NA
clone_size: NA
j_call: TRBJ1-6
cdr3_nt: TGTGCCACCAGCAGAGATCCCGGGACGCCCGGCTATAATTCACCCCTCCACTTT
cdr3_aa: CATSRDPGTPGYNSPLHF

v_call: TRBV11-3
d_call: NA
clone_size: once
j_call: TRBJ2-3
cdr3_nt: TGTGCCAGCAGCTTTGAGGGGCCCACAGATACGCAGTATTTT
cdr3_aa: CASSFEGPTDTQYF

v_call: TRBV28
d_call: NA
clone_size: NA
j_call: TRBJ1-2
cdr3_nt: TGTGCCAGCAGTTCCCCGGCCCTGAGGGTTGGCTACACCTTC
cdr3_aa: CASSSPALRVGYTF

v_call: TRBV9
d_call: TRBD2
clone_size: NA
j_call: TRBJ2-3
cdr3_nt: TGTGCCGGCAGCGGACGACTAGCGGGAGATGTCCGGGCGCAGTATTTT
cdr3_aa: CAGSGRLAGDVRAQYF